This T cell receptor (beta chain) was obtained from a study of graft-versus-host responses after intestinal transplantation. Study-wide context: All recipients were transplanted with multivisceral, liver-intestinal, or isolated intestinal grafts. The whole recipient group had anti-thymocyte globulin induction followed by tacrolimus and steroids for two to four years. Overall study results and limits: Declining HvG levels early post-transplant were linked to peak circulating GvH clone levels.

Sequencing was performed with immunoSEQ multiplex PCR; in TCRdb, only in-frame clones are kept and a portion is missing. In the table there are 90,000 or so clones, about four fifths of which are singletons. From germline, CDR1 is GTSNPN and CDR2 SVGIG (reference sequence). This CDR3 region has 13 residues. Trimming removed 4 bases at V and 2 bases at J, with 12 bases between. As to this clone: Antigen: not known.

Here the sequenced sample was unstimulated CD4+ T cells sorted from spleen or lymph node cells, taken before intestinal transplant. The chain employs TRBV30 and TRBJ2-7; maybe TRBD1 (5 bases). This clonotype was sampled from a human donor who received an intestinal transplant. The CDR3 coding sequence is TGTGCCTGGAAAGGGGCCGGAACCTACGAGCAGTACTTC. Residues: CAWKGAGTYEQYF. The complete variable domain, with remaining parts taken from reference TRBV30 and TRBJ2-7, reads SQTIHQWPATLVQPVGSPLSLECTVEGTSNPNLYWYRQAAGRGLQLLFYSVGIGQISSEVPQNLSASRPQDRQFILSSKKLLLSDSGFYLCAWKGAGTYEQYFGPGTRLTVT.